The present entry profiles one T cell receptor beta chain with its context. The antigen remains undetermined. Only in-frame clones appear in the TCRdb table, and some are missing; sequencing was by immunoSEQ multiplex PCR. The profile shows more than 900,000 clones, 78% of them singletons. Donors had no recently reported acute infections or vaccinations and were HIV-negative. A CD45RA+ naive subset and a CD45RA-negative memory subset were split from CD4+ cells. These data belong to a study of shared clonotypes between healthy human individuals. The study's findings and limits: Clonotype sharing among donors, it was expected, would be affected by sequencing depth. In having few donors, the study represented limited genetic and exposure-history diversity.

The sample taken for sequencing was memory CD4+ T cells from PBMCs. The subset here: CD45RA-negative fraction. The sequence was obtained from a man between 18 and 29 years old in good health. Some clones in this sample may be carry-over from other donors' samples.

The CDR3 is CASSLWGGQETQYF. CDR3 DNA sequence: TGTGCCAGCAGCTTGTGGGGAGGCCAAGAGACCCAGTACTTC. The V and J genes are TRBV5-4 and TRBJ2-5; tentative D call: TRBD2 (6 bases). The germline V and J ends were trimmed by 1 base and 1 base, with 8 bases remaining between them. The CDR3 is made up of 14 amino acids. The germline V gene encodes CDR1 SGHNT and CDR2 YYREEE (reference sequence).